The 25 T cell receptor beta chains below were found in one sample sequenced in a study of blood T cell repertoires in COVID-19. Sequencing used immunoSEQ multiplex PCR; TCRdb keeps in-frame clones, though not all of them. Of 250,000 to 350,000 clones listed, 70% to 85% are singletons. The material sequenced was peripheral blood. These TCRs come from a human donor with COVID-19, enrolled during active disease. The donor label of this sample is uncertain.

About this clone: The sample has other DNA sequences that encode this CDR3 too. The chain uses TRBV5-5 and TRBJ1-4; TRBD1 matches 10 bases. The CDR3 extends over 14 amino acids. Germline CDR1 and CDR2: SGHKS and YYEKEE (reference sequence). The V and J ends lost 3 bases and 6 bases, in that order; junction bases with no gene match: 2. CDR3 sequence: CASSSGQGYEKLFF. DNA for the CDR3: TGTGCCAGCAGCTCGGGACAGGGGTATGAAAAACTGTTTTTT. Full variable domain (rest looked up from reference TRBV5-5 and TRBJ1-4): DAGVTQSPTHLIKTRGQQVTLRCSPISGHKSVSWYQQVLGQGPQFIFQYYEKEERGRGNFPDRFSARQFPNYSSELNVNALLLGDSALYLCASSSGQGYEKLFFGSGTQLSVL.

This chain links TRBV12-3 or TRBV12-4 with TRBJ2-2; D is uncertain. The V end lost 6 bases, the J end lost 4 bases, and 6 bases lay between the germline ends. CDR3 length: 12 amino acids. As DNA, the CDR3 is TGTGCCAGCAGGAGATTCACCGGGGAGCTGTTTTTT. It encodes CASRRFTGELFF.

This rearrangement joins TRBV28 to TRBJ2-7, with 8 bases identical to TRBD2. The CDR3 runs 15 residues. The V gene end was trimmed by 5 bases and the J gene end by 4 bases; junction bases not matched to a gene: 10. CDR1 MDHEN and CDR2 SYDVKM come from the germline V gene. The CDR3 nucleotides are TGTGCCAGCAGTCCAACTAGCGGCGGTCTTTACGAGCAGTACTTC. Amino acids: CASSPTSGGLYEQYF.

This clone was detected once. The chain couples TRBV5-6 to TRBJ1-2; the D is unclear. The CDR3 is 14 amino acids. Trimming left V 5 bases short and J 8 bases short, with 19 bases between. Looked up from germline, CDR1 is SGHDT and CDR2 is YYEEEE. The CDR3 nucleotides are TGTGCCAGCAGTCACGACGGGTCTCGACGGGGCTACACCTTC. Protein product: CASSHDGSRRGYTF.

The chain employs TRBV7-6 and TRBJ2-1; TRBD2 matches at 9 bases. The germline gives CDR1 SGHVS, CDR2 FNYEAQ. J was trimmed by 8 bases and V by 0 bases; bases with no gene match: 5. The CDR3 covers 15 residues. DNA of the CDR3: TGTGCCAGCAGCTTAGCTAGCGGGAGTGTCTATGAGCAGTTCTTC. Translation gives CASSLASGSVYEQFF.

The chain is built from TRBV10-3 and TRBJ2-5; no firm D call. V lost 6 bases, J lost 5 bases, and 13 bases lay in between. This CDR3 has 13 residues. The germline CDR1 and CDR2 sequences are ENHRY and SYGVKD. CDR3 bases: TGTGCCATCAGCCCCGGGTTCGGGGAGACCCAGTACTTC. This codes for CAISPGFGETQYF.

The rearrangement joins TRBV6-5 to TRBJ1-1; D may be TRBD1 (5 bases). The CDR3 is made up of 15 amino acids. The V end was cut by 0 bases, the J end by 0 bases, with 8 bases between. The germline V gene has CDR1 MNHEY and CDR2 SVGAGI. The CDR3 DNA follows: TGTGCCAGCAGTTACTCTAGCAGGGTGAACACTGAAGCTTTCTTT. It encodes CASSYSSRVNTEAFF.

CDR3: CASSLETGGKAGTSPLEQYF. The CDR3 DNA reads TGTGCCAGCAGTCTTGAGACAGGGGGGAAGGCCGGGACTAGCCCCCTCGAGCAGTACTTC. The chain links TRBV28 to TRBJ2-7, with D perhaps assigned TRBD1 or TRBD2 (9 bases each). CDR1 MDHEN and CDR2 SYDVKM come from the germline V gene. The CDR3 extends over 20 amino acids. V was trimmed by 5 bases and J by 6 bases, leaving 35 bases between them.

This clone has at least ten counts. The chain links TRBV7-9 to TRBJ1-4, with a weak D call TRBD1 (6 bases). Looked up from germline, CDR1 is SEHNR and CDR2 is FQNEAQ (reference sequence). The CDR3 contains 16 residues. V dropped 1 base and J dropped 4 bases, with 13 bases sitting between them. CDR3 bases: TGTGCCAGCAGCTTAGACGTTACAGGGTATAATGAAAAACTGTTTTTT. Its translation is CASSLDVTGYNEKLFF. The full variable domain, rest sourced from reference TRBV7-9 and TRBJ1-4, is DTGVSQNPRHKITKRGQNVTFRCDPISEHNRLYWYRQTLGQGPEFLTYFQNEAQLEKSRLLSDRFSAERPKGSFSTLEIQRTEQGDSAMYLCASSLDVTGYNEKLFFGSGTQLSVL.

The chain combines TRBV9 with TRBJ2-5; a weak D match, TRBD2 (5 bases). The CDR3 contains 15 residues. V was pared by 0 bases and J by 4 bases, with 13 bases between. CDR1 and CDR2 (germline): SGDLS, YYNGEE. The CDR3 protein is CASSVGGPRGETQYF. The CDR3 region has the DNA TGTGCCAGCAGCGTAGGCGGGCCAAGAGGAGAGACCCAGTACTTC. Combining the CDR3 with reference TRBV9 and TRBJ2-5 gives the whole variable domain DSGVTQTPKHLITATGQRVTLRCSPRSGDLSVYWYQQSLDQGLQFLIQYYNGEERAKGNILERFSAQQFPDLHSELNLSSLELGDSALYFCASSVGGPRGETQYFGPGTRLLVL.

The chain employs TRBV18 and TRBJ2-5, with a tentative D call TRBD2 (6 bases). CDR1 KGHSH and CDR2 LQKENI come from the germline V gene. Trimming took 0 bases from V and 5 from J, leaving 7 bases between them. The CDR3 totals 13 residues. The CDR3 DNA sequence: TGTGCCAGCTCACCACCTGGGGGGGAGACCCAGTACTTC. Its translation is CASSPPGGETQYF.

This chain connects TRBV5-4 to TRBJ1-1; TRBD1 matches 7 bases. Trimming removed 4 bases from V and 1 base from J; junction bases left unmatched: 4. CDR1 SGHNT and CDR2 YYREEE come from the germline V gene (reference sequence). The CDR3 runs 14 residues. The CDR3 sequence is CASSAGQSNTEAFF. CDR3 coding DNA: TGTGCCAGCAGCGCGGGACAGTCGAACACTGAAGCTTTCTTT.

The rearrangement joins TRBV30 to TRBJ1-1, with D unclear. The V gene's germline CDR1 is GTSNPN and CDR2 SVGIG (reference sequence). The ends were cut back, 2 bases at V and 5 bases at J, with 18 bases in the middle. This CDR3 is built from 15 residues. CDR3 sequence (DNA): TGTGCCTGGAGTCGTAATAGGGAGGGAGGGACTGAAGCTTTCTTT. It yields the protein CAWSRNREGGTEAFF.

CDR3 in amino acids: CASFLPGSYEQYF. CDR3 in DNA: TGTGCCAGCTTTCTCCCCGGCTCCTACGAGCAGTACTTC. The J gene is TRBJ2-7, the V gene TRBV5-5; D remains ambiguous. V was shortened by 7 bases and J by 0 bases, with 11 bases between the two germline ends. Per germline, CDR1 SGHKS and CDR2 YYEKEE (reference sequence). The CDR3 runs to 13 residues.

This clone was recorded a few times. The chain has TRBV1 and TRBJ1-1; no DNA check was done on the table's D call, TRBD1. TRBV1 is annotated as a pseudogene. This CDR3 comprises 13 residues. CDR3 sequence: CTSTPGPGTEAFF. Here the CDR3 DNA reads TGCACCAGCACTCCAGGGCCTGGTACTGAAGCTTTCTTT.

The chain joins TRBV30 to TRBJ1-5; TRBD1 is a possible D gene (5 bases). Deletions cut 0 bases from V and 3 bases from J, with 6 bases between. The CDR3 loop spans 13 amino acids. CDR1 GTSNPN and CDR2 SVGIG come from the germline V gene (reference sequence). The DNA of the CDR3 is TGTGCCTGGAGTGTCAGGGACAATCAGCCCCAGCATTTT. It translates to CAWSVRDNQPQHF. Drawing the rest from reference TRBV30 and TRBJ1-5, the complete variable domain is SQTIHQWPATLVQPVGSPLSLECTVEGTSNPNLYWYRQAAGRGLQLLFYSVGIGQISSEVPQNLSASRPQDRQFILSSKKLLLSDSGFYLCAWSVRDNQPQHFGDGTRLSIL.

This clone came up a few times. The CDR3 sequence is CASSVGSGGSQETQYF. As DNA, the CDR3 is TGTGCCAGCAGCGTAGGTAGCGGGGGAAGCCAAGAGACCCAGTACTTC. The chain uses TRBV9 and TRBJ2-5, with 9 bases lining up with TRBD2. Trimming at V came to 0 bases and at J to 1 base, leaving 4 bases not matched to a gene. Germline CDR1 reads SGDLS; CDR2 reads YYNGEE. This CDR3 comprises 16 residues.

The CDR3 is CASSIGDGDRSRYGYTF. DNA of the CDR3: TGTGCCAGTAGTATAGGGGACGGGGACAGGTCCCGCTATGGCTACACCTTC. This chain uses TRBV19 with TRBJ1-2; 8 bases match TRBD1. V lost 1 base and J lost 4; bases outside the gene matches: 11. The germline gives CDR1 LNHDA, CDR2 SQIVND (reference sequence). The CDR3 is 17 residues long.

This clone was seen just once. The gene calls are TRBV4-3 and TRBJ2-3; 11 bases fit TRBD2. J was trimmed by 1 base and V by 0 bases; bases with no gene match: 0. This CDR3 has 16 residues. CDR1 and CDR2 from the germline V gene are LGHNA and YSLEER. CDR3 DNA: TGCGCCAGCAGCCAAGAACTAGCGGGAGGCACAGATACGCAGTATTTT. It translates to CASSQELAGGTDTQYF.

This chain connects TRBV18 to TRBJ1-4; D is perhaps TRBD1 (6 bases). Germline V lookup: CDR1 KGHSH, CDR2 LQKENI. Trimming took off 6 bases at V and 4 bases at J, with 18 bases between the two ends. The CDR3 has 16 amino acids. The CDR3 spells CASSYTQGAGNEKLFF. The CDR3 coding sequence is TGTGCCAGCTCCTATACACAGGGCGCCGGTAATGAAAAACTGTTTTTT.

The DNA for the CDR3 is TGTGCCTGGAGTGCCACCGGGACAGGGAGTTCACCCCTCCACTTT. It yields the protein CAWSATGTGSSPLHF. The chain combines TRBV30 with TRBJ1-6; 9 nucleotides align to TRBD1. V gave up 1 base and J gave up 9 bases; unmatched junction bases: 7. Germline loops: CDR1 GTSNPN, CDR2 SVGIG (reference sequence). This CDR3 region has 15 residues.

J is TRBJ2-5 and V is TRBV6-6; possible D gene TRBD2, 7 bases. The germline gives CDR1 MNHNY, CDR2 SVGAGI (reference sequence). V was cut by 7 bases and J by 4 bases, with 22 bases left in between. The CDR3 has 16 amino acids. CDR3: CASNPRSRGGGETQYF. CDR3 nucleotides: TGTGCCAGCAACCCAAGAAGCCGAGGGGGGGGAGAGACCCAGTACTTC.

V and J are TRBV4-3 and TRBJ1-4; 10 nucleotides line up with TRBD1. The CDR3 loop spans 15 amino acids. V trimming: 4 bases; J trimming: 5 bases; junction bases outside the gene matches: 4. Germline CDR1 is LGHNA and CDR2 is YSLEER. CDR3 DNA: TGCGCCAGCAGCCCGGGACAGGGGTCGAATGAAAAACTGTTTTTT. Translation gives CASSPGQGSNEKLFF.

This clone was seen only a few times. The J gene is TRBJ1-2, the V gene TRBV7-2; 8 positions agree with TRBD1. Germline values: CDR1 SGHTA, CDR2 FQGNSA. Germline trimming cut 2 bases from V and 4 bases from J; bases unmatched to any gene: 6. The CDR3 loop spans 15 amino acids. CDR3 sequence: CASSLQGAPAYGYTF. The DNA of the CDR3 is TGTGCCAGCAGCTTACAGGGGGCCCCCGCCTATGGCTACACCTTC.

The chain links TRBV5-5 to TRBJ2-5; TRBD2 might be the D (6 bases). The CDR3 extends over 15 amino acids. CDR1 and CDR2 from the germline V gene are SGHKS and YYEKEE (reference sequence). Trimming left V 1 base short and J 1 base short, with 11 bases between. As DNA, the CDR3 is TGTGCCAGCAGCTTGCTAGCGTACTTCCAAGAGACCCAGTACTTC. It yields the protein CASSLLAYFQETQYF.